This is a list of T cell receptor beta chains from one sample in a study of blood T cell repertoires in COVID-19. Assay: immunoSEQ multiplex PCR; the TCRdb copy retains only in-frame clones and omits some. The sample has 90,000 to 120,000 clones, less than 85% seen once. Sequenced input: peripheral blood. Every receptor here comes from a woman aged 40 to 55 with acute or convalescent COVID-19. Both conserved end residues are part of each CDR3. D genes are given only for firm matches. Clone sizes are given selectively: once, few, many, or a class where the clone is expanded.

J	V	size	D	CDR3	DNA
TRBJ1-2	TRBV11-2	.	TRBD1	CASRETGGDGYTF	TGTGCCAGCCGAGAAACAGGGGGCGATGGCTACACCTTC
TRBJ1-1	TRBV18	few	.	CASSPGWNGNTEAFF	TGTGCCAGCTCACCCGGGTGGAATGGGAACACTGAAGCTTTCTTT
TRBJ1-5	TRBV3-1/TRBV3-2	.	.	CASTDGSNQPQHF	TGTGCCAGCACCGACGGGTCCAATCAGCCCCAGCATTTT
TRBJ2-7	TRBV6-5	.	TRBD2	CASSLAGGSYEQYF	TGTGCCAGCAGCCTAGCGGGGGGCTCCTACGAGCAGTACTTC
TRBJ1-3	TRBV6-6	.	.	CASSYGGSSGNTIYF	TGTGCCAGCAGTTATGGAGGAAGCTCTGGAAACACCATATATTTT
TRBJ1-4	TRBV19	few	.	CASSTSTGGEKLFF	TGTGCCAGTAGTACTTCCACGGGAGGTGAAAAACTGTTTTTT
TRBJ2-7	TRBV3-1/TRBV3-2	.	.	CASSSGQSPYEQYF	TGTGCCAGCAGCTCTGGACAGAGTCCCTACGAGCAGTACTTC
TRBJ1-3	TRBV7-9	.	.	CASSTDGSSGNTIYF	TGTGCCAGCAGCACAGACGGGAGCTCTGGAAACACCATATATTTT
TRBJ2-7	TRBV6-5	.	.	CASRGAYEQYF	TGTGCCAGCAGAGGGGCCTACGAGCAGTACTTC
TRBJ1-1	TRBV18	few	TRBD1	CASSPPNRDREAFF	TGTGCCAGCTCACCACCAAACCGGGACAGAGAAGCTTTCTTT
TRBJ1-4	TRBV30	.	.	CAWSVRQATNEKLFF	TGTGCCTGGAGTGTACGACAGGCAACTAATGAAAAACTGTTTTTT
TRBJ1-5	TRBV28	once	TRBD1	CASRDRGGQPQHF	TGTGCCAGCAGGGACAGGGGAGGTCAGCCCCAGCATTTT
TRBJ2-5	TRBV2	.	TRBD1	CASTRQGAVQETQYF	TGTGCCAGCACTCGACAGGGGGCAGTCCAAGAGACCCAGTACTTC
TRBJ1-1	TRBV6-5	.	.	CASSYSRAGNTEAFF	TGTGCCAGCAGTTACTCGAGGGCAGGGAACACTGAAGCTTTCTTT
TRBJ1-2	TRBV30	.	.	CAWSWRGDGYTF	TGTGCCTGGAGTTGGAGGGGTGATGGCTACACCTTC
TRBJ2-3	TRBV7-9	.	.	CASSLALGTLTDTQYF	TGTGCCAGCAGCTTAGCGCTGGGGACTCTGACAGATACGCAGTATTTT
TRBJ1-1	TRBV7-3	few	TRBD1	CASSIDRGNTEAFF	TGTGCCAGCAGTATCGACAGGGGGAACACTGAAGCTTTCTTT
TRBJ1-5	TRBV28	.	.	CASSYRDPRGGTQHF	TGTGCCAGCAGTTACCGGGACCCGAGGGGGGGGACCCAGCATTTT
TRBJ2-7	TRBV5-6	.	.	CASSLGPGEEQYF	TGTGCCAGCAGCTTGGGGCCTGGAGAAGAGCAGTACTTC
TRBJ2-6	TRBV28	.	.	CASLISGANVLTF	TGTGCCAGCCTTATTTCTGGGGCCAACGTCCTGACTTTC
TRBJ2-2	TRBV7-8	.	.	CASSLERGNPRNTGELFF	TGTGCCAGCAGCTTAGAAAGGGGGAACCCCCGTAACACCGGGGAGCTGTTTTTT
TRBJ2-3	TRBV3-1/TRBV3-2	.	TRBD2	CASSQDPVAGVTDTQYF	TGTGCCAGCAGCCAAGATCCGGTAGCGGGGGTCACAGATACGCAGTATTTT
TRBJ1-2	TRBV2	.	.	CASSEKGGYGYTF	TGTGCCAGCAGTGAAAAAGGAGGATATGGCTACACCTTC
TRBJ2-7	TRBV5-4	.	TRBD1	CASNGDRGNEQYF	TGTGCCAGCAATGGGGACAGGGGTAACGAGCAGTACTTC
TRBJ1-4	TRBV6-1	few	TRBD1	CASSERDRTNEKLFF	TGTGCCAGCAGTGAACGGGACAGAACTAATGAAAAACTGTTTTTT
TRBJ1-5	TRBV6-1	.	.	CASSEARREPQHF	TGTGCCAGCAGTGAAGCTAGGAGGGAGCCCCAGCATTTT
TRBJ2-5	TRBV30	once	.	CAWSVNSLQETQYF	TGTGCCTGGAGCGTAAACAGTCTCCAAGAGACCCAGTACTTC
TRBJ1-5	TRBV18	.	TRBD1	CASSPQGAVQPQHF	TGTGCCAGCTCACCACAGGGGGCGGTTCAGCCCCAGCATTTT
TRBJ2-7	TRBV6-1	.	.	CASSETPHSGGNYEQYF	TGTGCCAGCAGTGAAACCCCGCACAGTGGGGGCAACTACGAGCAGTACTTC